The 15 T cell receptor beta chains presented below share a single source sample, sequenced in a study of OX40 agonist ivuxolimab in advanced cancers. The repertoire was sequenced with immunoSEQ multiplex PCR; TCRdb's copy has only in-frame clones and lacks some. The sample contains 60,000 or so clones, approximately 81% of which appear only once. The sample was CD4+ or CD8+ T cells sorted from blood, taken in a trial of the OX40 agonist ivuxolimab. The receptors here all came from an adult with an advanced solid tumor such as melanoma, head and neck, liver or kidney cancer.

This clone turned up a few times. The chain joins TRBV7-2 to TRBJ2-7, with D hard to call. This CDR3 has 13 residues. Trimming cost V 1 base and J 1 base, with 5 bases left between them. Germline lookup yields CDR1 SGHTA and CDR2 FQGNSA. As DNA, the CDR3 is TGTGCCAGCAGCTTAGGACGGTCCTACGAGCAGTACTTC. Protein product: CASSLGRSYEQYF.

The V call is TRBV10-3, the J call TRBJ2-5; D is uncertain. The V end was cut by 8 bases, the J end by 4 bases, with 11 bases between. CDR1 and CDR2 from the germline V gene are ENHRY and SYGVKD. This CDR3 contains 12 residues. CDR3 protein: CAIGRDLETQYF. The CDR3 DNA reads TGTGCCATCGGTAGGGATTTAGAGACCCAGTACTTC.

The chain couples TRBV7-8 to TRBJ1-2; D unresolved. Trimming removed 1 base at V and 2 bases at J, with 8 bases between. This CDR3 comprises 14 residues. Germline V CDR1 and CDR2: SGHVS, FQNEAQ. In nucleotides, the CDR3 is TGTGCCAGCAGCTTAGGTCGACGGAACTATGGCTACACCTTC. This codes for CASSLGRRNYGYTF.

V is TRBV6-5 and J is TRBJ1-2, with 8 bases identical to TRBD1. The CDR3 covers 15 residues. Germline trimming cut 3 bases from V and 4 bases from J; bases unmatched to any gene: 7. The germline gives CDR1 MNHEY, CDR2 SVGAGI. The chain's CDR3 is CASSYEQGARYGYTF. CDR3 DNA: TGTGCCAGCAGTTATGAGCAGGGGGCTCGCTATGGCTACACCTTC.

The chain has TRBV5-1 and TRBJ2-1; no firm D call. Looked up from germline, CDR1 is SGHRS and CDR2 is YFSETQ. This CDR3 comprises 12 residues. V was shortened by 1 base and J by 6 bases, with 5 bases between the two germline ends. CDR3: CASSLTFNEQFF. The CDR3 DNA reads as TGCGCCAGCAGCTTGACGTTCAATGAGCAGTTCTTC. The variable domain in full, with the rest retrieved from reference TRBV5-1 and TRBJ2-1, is KAGVTQTPRYLIKTRGQQVTLSCSPISGHRSVSWYQQTPGQGLQFLFEYFSETQRNKGNFPGRFSGRQFSNSRSEMNVSTLELGDSALYLCASSLTFNEQFFGPGTRLTVL.

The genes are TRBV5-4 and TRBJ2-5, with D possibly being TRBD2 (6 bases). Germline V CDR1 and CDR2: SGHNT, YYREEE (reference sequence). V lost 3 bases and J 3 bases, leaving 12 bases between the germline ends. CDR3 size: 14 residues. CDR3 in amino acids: CASSSRGGEETQYF. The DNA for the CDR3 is TGTGCCAGCAGCTCCCGGGGAGGTGAAGAGACCCAGTACTTC.

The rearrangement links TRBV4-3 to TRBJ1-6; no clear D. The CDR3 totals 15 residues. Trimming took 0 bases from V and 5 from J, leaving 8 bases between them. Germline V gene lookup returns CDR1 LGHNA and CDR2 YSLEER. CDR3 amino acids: CASSQDWEHNSPLHF. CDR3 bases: TGCGCCAGCAGCCAAGATTGGGAACATAATTCACCCCTCCACTTT.

The DNA for the CDR3 is TGTGCCACCAGCAGAGATATCGACAGGGAGACTCGAGAGACCCAGTACTTC. This translates into CATSRDIDRETRETQYF. The chain couples TRBV15 to TRBJ2-5; TRBD1 aligns across 7 bases. The ends lost 0 bases at V and 4 bases at J; junction bases unmatched: 11. This CDR3 is built from 17 residues. Germline lookup yields CDR1 LNHNV and CDR2 YYDKDF (reference sequence).

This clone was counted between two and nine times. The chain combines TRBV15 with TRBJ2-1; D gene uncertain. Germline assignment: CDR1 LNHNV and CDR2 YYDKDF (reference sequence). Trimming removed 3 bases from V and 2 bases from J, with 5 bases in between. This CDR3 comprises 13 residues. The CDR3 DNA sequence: TGTGCCACCAGCAGTACGACCTACAATGAGCAGTTCTTC. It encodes CATSSTTYNEQFF.

The CDR3 DNA sequence: TGTGCCAGCAGCTTAACAGATACGCAGTATTTT. Translation gives CASSLTDTQYF. This chain joins TRBV7-3 and TRBJ2-3, with D hard to call. V was clipped by 0 bases and J by 5 bases, with 0 bases between them. CDR3 length equals 11 residues. CDR1 SGHTA and CDR2 FQGTGA come from the germline V gene.

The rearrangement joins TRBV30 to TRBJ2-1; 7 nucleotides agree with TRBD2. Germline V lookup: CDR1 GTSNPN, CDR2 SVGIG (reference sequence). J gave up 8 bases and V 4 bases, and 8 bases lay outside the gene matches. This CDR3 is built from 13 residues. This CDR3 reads CAWIASGPDEQFF. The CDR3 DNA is TGTGCCTGGATTGCTAGCGGTCCCGATGAGCAGTTCTTC.

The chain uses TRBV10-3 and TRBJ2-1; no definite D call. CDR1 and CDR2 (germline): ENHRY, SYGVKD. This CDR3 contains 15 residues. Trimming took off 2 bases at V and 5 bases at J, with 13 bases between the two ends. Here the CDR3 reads CAISEKRNADNEQFF. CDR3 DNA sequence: TGTGCCATCAGTGAGAAGAGGAATGCGGACAATGAGCAGTTCTTC.

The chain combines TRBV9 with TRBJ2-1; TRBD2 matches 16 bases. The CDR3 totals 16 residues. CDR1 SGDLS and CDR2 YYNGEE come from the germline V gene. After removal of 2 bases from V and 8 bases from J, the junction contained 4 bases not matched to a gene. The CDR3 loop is CASSVGTSGRVDEQFF. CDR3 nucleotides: TGTGCCAGCAGCGTCGGGACTAGCGGGAGGGTAGATGAGCAGTTCTTC.

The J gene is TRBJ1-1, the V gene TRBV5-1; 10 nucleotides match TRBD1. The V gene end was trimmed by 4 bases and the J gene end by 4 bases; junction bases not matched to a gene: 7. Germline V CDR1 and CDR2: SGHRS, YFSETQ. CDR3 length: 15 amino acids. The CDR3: CASSPDRGLGTEAFF. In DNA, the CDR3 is TGCGCCAGCAGCCCAGACAGGGGGCTGGGCACTGAAGCTTTCTTT.

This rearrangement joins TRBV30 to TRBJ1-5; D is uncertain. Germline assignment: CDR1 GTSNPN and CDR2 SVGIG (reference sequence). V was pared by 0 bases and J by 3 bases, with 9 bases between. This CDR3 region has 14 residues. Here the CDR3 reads CAWSVLDFNQPQHF. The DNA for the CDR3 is TGTGCCTGGAGTGTATTGGATTTCAATCAGCCCCAGCATTTT.